The source of this TCR beta chain is a study of molecular identifiers for immune sequencing clone quantification. Generation of bulk TCR libraries relied on previously described methods and listed TCR primers. In TCRdb, the PCR reads were re-called with MiXCR into one record per CDR3 protein. The sample includes around 7,800 distinct CDR3 sequences, roughly 30% of them seen just once. This clonotype was detected only a few times. The target antigen is unknown. General study points: More than 97% of effector molecules, versus under 1% of naive-cell molecules, belonged to clones above 20 RNA copies. Reportedly, one cell's Jurkat TCR RNA was detected within 1,100,000 naive CD8 cells. Highly expanded clone sizes could end up underestimated if a barcode were shared by identical TCR molecules.

This CDR3 has 12 residues. V lost 2 bases and J lost 3, with 2 bases in between. Germline values: CDR1 SEHNR, CDR2 FQNEAQ (reference sequence). V gene TRBV7-9 combines with J gene TRBJ1-5; D is undetermined. The sequenced material came from naive CD8+ T cells from blood, with Jurkat cell RNA spiked in. Subset denoted: FACS-sorted CD8+CD4-CCR7+CD45RA+ naive T cells. The clonotype originates from a human donor in good health. Some libraries in this study had Jurkat cell RNA spiked in. CDR3 region: CASSLPNQPQHF. In nucleotides, the CDR3 is TGTGCCAGCAGCTTACCCAATCAGCCCCAGCATTTT.